The clone carrying this T cell receptor beta chain has a single count. Assay: immunoSEQ multiplex PCR; the TCRdb copy retains only in-frame clones and omits some. Of under 200,000 clones listed, roughly 83% are singletons. This record belongs to a study of blood T cell repertoires in COVID-19. Study-wide background: Samples taken during acute and convalescent COVID-19 were collected in the United States, Italy and Spain.

Germline lookup yields CDR1 LGHDT and CDR2 YNNKEL (reference sequence). Trimming at V came to 4 bases and at J to 2 bases, leaving 5 bases not matched to a gene. There are 15 residues in the CDR3. The rearrangement links TRBV3-1 (or the pseudogene TRBV3-2) to TRBJ2-5, with TRBD1 matching over 9 bases. The clonotype comes from a woman aged 80 or over with active or convalescent COVID-19. Sequences were obtained from peripheral blood. The CDR3 sequence is CASSPDRGLQETQYF. DNA of the CDR3: TGTGCCAGCAGCCCGGACAGGGGTCTTCAAGAGACCCAGTACTTC.